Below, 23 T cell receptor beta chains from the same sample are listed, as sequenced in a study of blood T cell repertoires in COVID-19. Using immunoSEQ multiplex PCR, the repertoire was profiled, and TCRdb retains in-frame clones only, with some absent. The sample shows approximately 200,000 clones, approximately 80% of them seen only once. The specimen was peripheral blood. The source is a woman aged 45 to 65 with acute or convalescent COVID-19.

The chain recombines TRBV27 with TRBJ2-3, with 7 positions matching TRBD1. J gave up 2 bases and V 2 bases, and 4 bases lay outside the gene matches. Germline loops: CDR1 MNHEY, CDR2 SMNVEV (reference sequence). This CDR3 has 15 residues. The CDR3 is CASSLNRGFTDTQYF. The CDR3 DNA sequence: TGTGCCAGCAGTTTAAACAGGGGCTTCACAGATACGCAGTATTTT.

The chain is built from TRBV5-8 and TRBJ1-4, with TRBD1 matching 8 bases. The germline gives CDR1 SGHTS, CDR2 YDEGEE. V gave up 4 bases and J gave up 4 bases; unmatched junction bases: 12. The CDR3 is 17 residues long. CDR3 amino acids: CASSPQGASKINEKLFF. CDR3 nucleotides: TGTGCCAGCAGCCCTCAGGGGGCCAGTAAGATTAATGAAAAACTGTTTTTT.

The CDR3 region is CASSLGQGFGYTF. The CDR3 nucleotides are TGCGCCAGCAGCTTGGGTCAGGGTTTCGGCTACACCTTC. The chain combines TRBV5-1 with TRBJ1-2; a possible D gene is TRBD1 (5 bases). Germline loops: CDR1 SGHRS, CDR2 YFSETQ. Trimming removed 0 bases from V and 8 bases from J, with 11 bases in between. This CDR3 spans 13 amino acids.

The CDR3 coding sequence is TGTGCCAGCAGTTTACATGGACAGGTGATCTACGAGCAGTACTTC. Protein: CASSLHGQVIYEQYF. The genes are TRBV27 and TRBJ2-7; 7 nucleotides line up with TRBD1. The junction had 7 bases not matched to a gene; V was cut back by 2 bases and J by 3 bases. CDR3 length equals 15 residues. In germline, CDR1 is MNHEY, CDR2 SMNVEV (reference sequence).

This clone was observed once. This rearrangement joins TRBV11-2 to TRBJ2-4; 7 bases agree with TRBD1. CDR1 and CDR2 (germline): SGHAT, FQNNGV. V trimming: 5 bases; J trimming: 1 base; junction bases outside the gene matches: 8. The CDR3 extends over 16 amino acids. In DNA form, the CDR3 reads TGTGCCAGCAGCAGACAGGGTTCCTTGGCCAAAAACATTCAGTACTTC. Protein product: CASSRQGSLAKNIQYF.

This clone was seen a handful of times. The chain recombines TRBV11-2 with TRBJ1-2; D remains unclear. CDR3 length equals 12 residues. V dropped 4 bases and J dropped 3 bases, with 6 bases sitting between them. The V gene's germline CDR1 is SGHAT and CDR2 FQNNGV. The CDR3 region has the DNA TGTGCCAGCAGCTCTTTCGACTATGGCTACACCTTC. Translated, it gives CASSSFDYGYTF. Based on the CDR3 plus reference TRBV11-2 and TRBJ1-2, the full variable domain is EAGVAQSPRYKIIEKRQSVAFWCNPISGHATLYWYQQILGQGPKLLIQFQNNGVVDDSQLPKDRFSAERLKGVDSTLKIQPAKLEDSAVYLCASSSFDYGYTFGSGTRLTVV.

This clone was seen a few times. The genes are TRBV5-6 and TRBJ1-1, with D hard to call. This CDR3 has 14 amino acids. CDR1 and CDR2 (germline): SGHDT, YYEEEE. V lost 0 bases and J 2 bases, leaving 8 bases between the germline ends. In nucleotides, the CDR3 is TGTGCCAGCAGCTTGGATCCAGTAAACACTGAAGCTTTCTTT. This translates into CASSLDPVNTEAFF.

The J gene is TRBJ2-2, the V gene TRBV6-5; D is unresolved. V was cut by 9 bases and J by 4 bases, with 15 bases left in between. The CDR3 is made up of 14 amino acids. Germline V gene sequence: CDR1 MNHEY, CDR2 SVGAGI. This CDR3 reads CASKRSTATGELFF. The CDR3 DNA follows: TGTGCCAGTAAACGGAGTACTGCCACCGGGGAGCTGTTTTTT.

The CDR3 sequence: CASRPGTGVLYEQYF. The CDR3 coding sequence is TGTGCCAGCAGGCCCGGGACAGGGGTACTTTACGAGCAGTACTTC. This chain connects TRBV2 to TRBJ2-7, with 10 bases identical to TRBD1. Germline V gene sequence: CDR1 SNHLY, CDR2 FYNNEI. With 6 bases clipped from V and 4 bases from J, the junction kept 9 bases outside the gene matches. The CDR3 covers 15 residues.

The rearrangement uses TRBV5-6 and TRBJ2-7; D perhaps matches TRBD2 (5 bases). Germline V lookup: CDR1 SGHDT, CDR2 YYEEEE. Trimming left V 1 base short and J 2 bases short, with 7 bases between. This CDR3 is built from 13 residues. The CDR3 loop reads CASSLRGTYEQYF. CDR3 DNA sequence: TGTGCCAGCAGCTTGCGGGGAACCTACGAGCAGTACTTC.

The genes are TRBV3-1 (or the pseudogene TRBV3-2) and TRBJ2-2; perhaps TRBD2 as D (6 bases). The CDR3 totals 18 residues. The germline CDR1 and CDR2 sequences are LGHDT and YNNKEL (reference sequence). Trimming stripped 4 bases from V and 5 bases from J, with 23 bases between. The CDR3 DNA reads TGTGCCAGCAGCCCCCTCCGGAATAGCGGTCTACCTACCGGGGAGCTGTTTTTT. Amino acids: CASSPLRNSGLPTGELFF.

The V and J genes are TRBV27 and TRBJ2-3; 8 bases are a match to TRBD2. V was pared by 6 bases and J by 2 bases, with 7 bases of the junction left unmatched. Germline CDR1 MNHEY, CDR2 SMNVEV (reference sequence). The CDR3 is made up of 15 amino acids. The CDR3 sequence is CASSQGLANTDTQYF. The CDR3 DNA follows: TGTGCCAGCAGCCAAGGACTAGCCAACACAGATACGCAGTATTTT.

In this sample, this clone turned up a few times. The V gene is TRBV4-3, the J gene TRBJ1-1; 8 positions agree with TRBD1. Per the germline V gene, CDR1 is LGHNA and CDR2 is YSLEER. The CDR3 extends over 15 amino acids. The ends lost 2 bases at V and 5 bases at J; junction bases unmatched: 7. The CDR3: CASSQLQGAKTEAFF. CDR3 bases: TGCGCCAGCAGCCAACTTCAGGGGGCGAAGACTGAAGCTTTCTTT.

The CDR3 coding sequence is TGTGCCAGCAGTTACACGGGAACTGTCTCCTACGAGCAGTACTTC. This codes for CASSYTGTVSYEQYF. The chain has TRBV6-5 and TRBJ2-7; D is perhaps TRBD2 (5 bases). Trimming stripped 2 bases from V and 0 bases from J, with 11 bases between. The CDR3 has 15 residues. Germline V lookup: CDR1 MNHEY, CDR2 SVGAGI.

CDR3: CATSGGGTRDTQYF. The CDR3 coding sequence is TGTGCCACCAGCGGCGGGGGGACTCGAGATACGCAGTATTTT. This sequence joins TRBV15 and TRBJ2-3; 8 nucleotides align to TRBD2. Germline V lookup: CDR1 LNHNV, CDR2 YYDKDF (reference sequence). The CDR3 has 14 residues. J was trimmed by 5 bases and V by 5 bases; bases with no gene match: 6.

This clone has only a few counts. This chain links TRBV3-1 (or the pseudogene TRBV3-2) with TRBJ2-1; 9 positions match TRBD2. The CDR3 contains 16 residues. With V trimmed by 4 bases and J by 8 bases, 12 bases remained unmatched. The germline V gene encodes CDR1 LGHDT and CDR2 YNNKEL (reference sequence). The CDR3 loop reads CASSPGYGTSFDEQFF. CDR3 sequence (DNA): TGTGCCAGCAGCCCCGGTTACGGGACTAGCTTCGATGAGCAGTTCTTC.

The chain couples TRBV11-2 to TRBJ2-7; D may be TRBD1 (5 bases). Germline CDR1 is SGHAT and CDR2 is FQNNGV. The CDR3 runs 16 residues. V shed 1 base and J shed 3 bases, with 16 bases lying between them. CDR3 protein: CASSLGSLGRGYEQYF. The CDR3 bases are TGTGCCAGCAGCTTAGGGTCTTTGGGAAGGGGCTACGAGCAGTACTTC.

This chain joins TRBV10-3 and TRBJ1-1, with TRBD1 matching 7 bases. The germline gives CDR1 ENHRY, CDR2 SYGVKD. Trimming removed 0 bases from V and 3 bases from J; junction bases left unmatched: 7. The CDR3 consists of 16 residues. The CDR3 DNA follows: TGTGCCATCAGTGAGTCTAAGGGGGCAGGGGACACTGAAGCTTTCTTT. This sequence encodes CAISESKGAGDTEAFF.

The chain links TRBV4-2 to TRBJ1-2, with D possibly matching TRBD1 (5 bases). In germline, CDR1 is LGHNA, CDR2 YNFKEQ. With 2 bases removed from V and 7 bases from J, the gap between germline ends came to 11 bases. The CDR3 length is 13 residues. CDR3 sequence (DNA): TGTGCCAGCAGCCAAACAGGATTGAGTGGCTACACCTTC. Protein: CASSQTGLSGYTF.

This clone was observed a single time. The CDR3 sequence is CASRISSGANVLTF. In DNA, the CDR3 is TGTGCCAGCAGAATCAGCTCTGGGGCCAACGTCCTGACTTTC. The rearrangement links TRBV25-1 to TRBJ2-6; D remains unclear. V lost 6 bases to trimming and J lost 0 bases, with 6 bases between them. This CDR3 is built from 14 residues. Germline-derived CDR1 and CDR2 are MGHDK and SYGVNS.

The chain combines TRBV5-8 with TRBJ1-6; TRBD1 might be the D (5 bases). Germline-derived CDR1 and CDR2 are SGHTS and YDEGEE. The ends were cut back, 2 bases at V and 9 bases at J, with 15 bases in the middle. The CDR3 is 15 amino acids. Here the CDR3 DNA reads TGTGCCAGCAGCTTCCCAGTAGGGGCGAGTTCACCCCTCCACTTT. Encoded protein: CASSFPVGASSPLHF.

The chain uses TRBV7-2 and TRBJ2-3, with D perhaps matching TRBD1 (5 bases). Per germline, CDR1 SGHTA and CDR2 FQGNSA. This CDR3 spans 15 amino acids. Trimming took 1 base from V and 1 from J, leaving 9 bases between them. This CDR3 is CASSLGAGRTDTQYF. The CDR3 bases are TGTGCCAGCAGCTTAGGGGCAGGGCGCACAGATACGCAGTATTTT.

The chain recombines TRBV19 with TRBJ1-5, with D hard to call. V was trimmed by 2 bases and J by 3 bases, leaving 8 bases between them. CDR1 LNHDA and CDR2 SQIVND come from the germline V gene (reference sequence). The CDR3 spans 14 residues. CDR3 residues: CASSIRGHNQPQHF. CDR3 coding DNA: TGTGCCAGTAGTATACGCGGGCACAATCAGCCCCAGCATTTT.